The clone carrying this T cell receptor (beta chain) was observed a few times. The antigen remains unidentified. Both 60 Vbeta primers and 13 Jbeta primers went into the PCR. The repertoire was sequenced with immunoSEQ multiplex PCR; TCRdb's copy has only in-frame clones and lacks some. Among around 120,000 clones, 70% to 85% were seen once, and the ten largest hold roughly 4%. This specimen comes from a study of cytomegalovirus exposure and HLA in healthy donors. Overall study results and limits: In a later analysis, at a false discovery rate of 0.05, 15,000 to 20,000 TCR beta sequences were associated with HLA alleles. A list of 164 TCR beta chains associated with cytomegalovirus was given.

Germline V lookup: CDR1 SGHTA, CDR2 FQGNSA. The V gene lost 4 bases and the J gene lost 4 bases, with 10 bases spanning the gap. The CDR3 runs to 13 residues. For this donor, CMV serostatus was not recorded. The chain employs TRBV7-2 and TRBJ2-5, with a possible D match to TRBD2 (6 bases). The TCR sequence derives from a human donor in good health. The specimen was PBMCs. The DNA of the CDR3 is TGTGCCAGCAGCTGGGGGAGGTCAGAGACCCAGTACTTC. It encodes CASSWGRSETQYF.